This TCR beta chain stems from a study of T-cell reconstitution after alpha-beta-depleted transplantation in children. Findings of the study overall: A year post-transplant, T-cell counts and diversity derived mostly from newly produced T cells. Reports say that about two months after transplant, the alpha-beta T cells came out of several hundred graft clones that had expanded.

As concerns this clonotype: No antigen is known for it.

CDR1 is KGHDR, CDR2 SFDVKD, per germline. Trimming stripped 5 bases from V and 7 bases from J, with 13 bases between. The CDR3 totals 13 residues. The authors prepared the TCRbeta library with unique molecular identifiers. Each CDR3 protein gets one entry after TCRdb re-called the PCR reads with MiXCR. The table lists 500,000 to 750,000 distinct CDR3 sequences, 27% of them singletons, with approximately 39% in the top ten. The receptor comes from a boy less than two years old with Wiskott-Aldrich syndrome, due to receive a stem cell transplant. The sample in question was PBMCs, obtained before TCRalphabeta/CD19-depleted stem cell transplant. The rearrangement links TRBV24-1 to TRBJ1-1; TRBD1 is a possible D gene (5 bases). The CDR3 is CATSGPSGHEAFF. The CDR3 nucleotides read TGTGCCACCAGTGGCCCATCAGGACATGAAGCTTTCTTT.